The next 23 T cell receptor beta chains were all read from a single sample in a study of CD8+CD57+ T cells in acquired aplastic anemia. Before being chosen for sequencing, patients had shown CD8+CD57+ cell expansion by flow cytometry. Investigators profiled TCR beta VDJ and CDR3 from genomic DNA template. MiXCR was run by TCRdb on the reads, yielding one entry per CDR3 protein. The sample lists 260,000 or so distinct CDR3 sequences; around 82% were seen once. Material for sequencing was sorted CD4+, CD8+, or CD8+CD57+ T cells (not recorded which) from PBMCs. These receptors all come from a human donor with aplastic anemia.

With regard to this clonotype: The conserved phenylalanine or tryptophan is not found at the CDR3 terminus, so this likely reflects a read error. Because the CDR3's place on the DNA is in doubt, the DNA is left out and the CDR3 is given as listed by TCRdb. The rearrangement links TRBV7-4 to TRBJ2-1. With termini counted, the CDR3 has 13 amino acids. The germline gives CDR1 SGHVT, CDR2 SQSDAQ. CDR3 region: CASSLGLMSSHSV.

As to this clonotype: At one of its ends the junction is not consistent with the germline gene, which may arise from a read error. This chain connects TRBV7-3 to TRBJ2-5; D ambiguous. This CDR3 region has 14 residues. CDR1 is SGHTA and CDR2 is FQGTGA in the germline V gene. The CDR3 is CASSLGPISYQENF. CDR3 coding DNA: TGTGCCAGCAGCTTAGGGCCGATCTCGTACCAAGAGAACTTC.

This clonotype was found a few times. CDR3 residues: CASSRAADAVKHYF. Written as DNA, the CDR3 is TGTGCCAGCTCCAGAGCGGCAGACGCCGTTAAACACTATTTT. The chain employs TRBV7-3 and TRBJ2-3; D may be TRBD2 (5 bases). The CDR3 length is 14 residues. The V end was cut by 8 bases, the J end by 15 bases, with 27 bases between. The V gene's germline CDR1 is SGHTA and CDR2 FQGTGA.

Details on this clonotype: At one end, the junction sequence differs from germline, possibly due to a read error. This chain uses TRBV7-3 with TRBJ1-1; possible D gene TRBD1, 6 bases. Germline loops: CDR1 SGHTA, CDR2 FQGTGA. This CDR3 has 14 residues. For the CDR3, the DNA is TGTGCCAGCAGCTTACGACTAACGGGGGCCACAGATACGTTT. The encoded protein is CASSLRLTGATDTF.

With regard to this clonotype: At one end, the junction sequence differs from germline, possibly due to a read error. The chain uses TRBV2 and TRBJ2-5; weak D call: TRBD2 (6 bases). Germline V gives CDR1 SNHLY, CDR2 FYNNEI. CDR3 length equals 13 residues. CDR3 region: CASGDGGLYAQYF. As DNA, the CDR3 is TGTGCCAGCGGGGACGGGGGTCTATATGCGCAGTATTTC.

About this clonotype itself: This CDR3 fails to terminate in the conserved phenylalanine or tryptophan, so it likely reflects a read error. The DNA is omitted, as the CDR3 cannot be located on it reliably, and the CDR3 follows TCRdb's listing. The J gene is TRBJ2-7, the V gene TRBV7-9; the listed D gene, TRBD2, was not tested against the DNA. Germline V lookup: CDR1 SEHNR, CDR2 FQNEAQ (reference sequence). 12 amino acids form the CDR3, both terminal residues included. The CDR3 loop reads CASSFQGSGGYY.

CDR3 sequence (DNA): TGTGCCAGCAGCGTAGGTAGCGGAGAGTACGAGCAGTACTTC. Its translation: CASSVGSGEYEQYF. The chain has TRBV9 and TRBJ2-7, with a tentative D call TRBD2 (6 bases). The germline CDR1 and CDR2 sequences are SGDLS and YYNGEE. CDR3 length: 14 amino acids. V shed 0 bases and J shed 4 bases, with 11 bases lying between them. Combining the CDR3 with reference TRBV9 and TRBJ2-7 gives the whole variable domain DSGVTQTPKHLITATGQRVTLRCSPRSGDLSVYWYQQSLDQGLQFLIQYYNGEERAKGNILERFSAQQFPDLHSELNLSSLELGDSALYFCASSVGSGEYEQYFGPGTRLTVT.

V is TRBV7-2 and J is TRBJ1-1; D unresolved. This CDR3 is built from 15 residues. CDR1 SGHTA and CDR2 FQGNSA come from the germline V gene. Trimming shortened V by 1 base and J by 7 bases, and 16 bases separated the two germline ends. CDR3 in DNA: TGTGCCAGCAGCTTAGATCTGGCGGGCGACAATGAAGCTTTCTTT. Protein sequence: CASSLDLAGDNEAFF.

The chain couples TRBV2 to TRBJ1-6; 8 positions agree with TRBD1. CDR1 is SNHLY, CDR2 FYNNEI, per germline. CDR3 length: 14 amino acids. Trimming took 2 bases from V and 10 from J; bases not matched to a gene: 4. The chain's CDR3 is CASSEWDRTSPLHF. As DNA, the CDR3 is TGTGCCAGCAGTGAATGGGACAGGACGTCACCCCTCCACTTT.

About this clonotype: The junction differs from germline at one of its ends, possibly a read error. V usage is TRBV15 and J usage is TRBJ1-1; tentatively, D is TRBD1 (6 bases). CDR1 and CDR2 from the germline V gene are LNHNV and YYDKDF (reference sequence). This CDR3 region has 15 residues. In nucleotides, the CDR3 is TGTGCCACCAGCTTAGATCGGCAAGGGGGGACTGAAGAGTTCTTC. Translating gives CATSLDRQGGTEEFF. The full variable domain, completed using reference TRBV15 and TRBJ1-1, is DAMVIQNPRYQVTQFGKPVTLSCSQTLNHNVMYWYQQKSSQAPKLLFHYYDKDFNNEADTPDNFQSRRPNTSFCFLDIRSPGLGDTAMYLCATSLDRQGGTEEFFGQGTRLTVV.

The chain joins TRBV7-8 to TRBJ2-7; D unclear. V was pared by 2 bases and J by 1 base, with 21 bases between. CDR3 size: 18 residues. Germline V CDR1 and CDR2: SGHVS, FQNEAQ. The CDR3 sequence is CASSLHRDGDTQSYEQYV. DNA of the CDR3: TGTGCCAGCAGCTTACATCGAGACGGCGATACGCAGTCCTACGAGCAGTACGTC.

This sequence joins TRBV7-9 and TRBJ1-6; D uncertain. Trimming took 3 bases from V and 15 from J, leaving 24 bases between them. This CDR3 comprises 16 residues. Looked up from germline, CDR1 is SEHNR and CDR2 is FQNEAQ (reference sequence). The CDR3 DNA sequence: TGTGCCAGCAGCTTGGAAAGGAGCGGGTATAGCGAAGACCTCCACTTT. It specifies CASSLERSGYSEDLHF.

This clonotype was detected once. The conserved phenylalanine or tryptophan is not found at the CDR3 terminus, so this likely reflects a read error. The limits of the CDR3 on the DNA are not certain, so only TCRdb's listed CDR3 is given. J is TRBJ2-5 and V is TRBV7-3. The length of the CDR3 is 14 amino acids, counting both ends. From germline, CDR1 is SGHTA and CDR2 FQGTGA. The chain's CDR3 is CATSRGREQETQYS.

This clonotype was seen just once. This likely comes from a read error, as the CDR3 has no conserved phenylalanine or tryptophan at its end. It is unclear where the CDR3 begins or ends on the DNA, so no DNA is shown, and the CDR3 is as TCRdb lists it. The chain joins TRBV15 to TRBJ2-3; the table's D call, TRBD2, was not checked against the DNA. The V gene's germline CDR1 is LNHNV and CDR2 YYDKDF (reference sequence). The CDR3 length is 16 residues, termini included. The CDR3 spells CATSRGSGQDTQYFEP.

This chain joins TRBV29-1 and TRBJ1-1, with 8 bases aligning to TRBD1. The length of the CDR3 is 13 residues. Germline CDR1 SQVTM, CDR2 ANQGSEA. V gave up 6 bases and J gave up 4 bases; unmatched junction bases: 7. CDR3 bases: TGCAGCGTGTCAGGGGGCAGGGGCACTGAAGCTTTCTTT. Residues: CSVSGGRGTEAFF.

The J gene is TRBJ2-7, the V gene TRBV7-9, with TRBD1 matching 7 bases. V lost 4 bases to trimming and J lost 3 bases; unmatched junction nucleotides: 18. The CDR3 is 18 residues long. Germline CDR1 reads SEHNR; CDR2 reads FQNEAQ (reference sequence). Here the CDR3 reads CASSSDRAVSALHYEQYV. CDR3 coding DNA: TGTGCCAGCAGCTCTGACAGGGCAGTTTCAGCCCTCCACTACGAGCAGTACGTC.

Details on this clonotype: The junction differs from germline at one of its ends, possibly a read error. This chain connects TRBV7-9 to TRBJ2-7, with 7 bases aligning to TRBD2. This CDR3 has 14 amino acids. Germline values: CDR1 SEHNR, CDR2 FQNEAQ (reference sequence). CDR3 bases: TGTGCCAGCAGCCAGCGGGGCGGAAACGGCCAGGATGAGTTC. This translates into CASSQRGGNGQDEF.

V and J are TRBV7-6 and TRBJ2-7; no reliable D call. Germline V CDR1 and CDR2: SGHVS, FNYEAQ. The V end was cut by 0 bases, the J end by 9 bases, with 12 bases between. The CDR3 has 13 residues. CDR3 in amino acids: CASSLAPTDTQYV. The CDR3 DNA reads as TGTGCCAGCAGCTTAGCCCCCACAGATACGCAGTACGTC.

This clonotype was seen only a few times. The J gene is TRBJ2-1, the V gene TRBV10-3; 8 bases match TRBD1. The germline V gene encodes CDR1 ENHRY and CDR2 SYGVKD. Unmatched junction bases numbered 14, after V lost 10 bases and J lost 6 bases. The CDR3 runs 15 residues. CDR3 sequence (DNA): TGTGCCAGTGGCTTTTCAGGGGGCTATGGCAATGAGCAGTTCTTC. Translating it yields CASGFSGGYGNEQFF.

The rearrangement joins TRBV7-8 to TRBJ2-7, with D tentatively TRBD2 (5 bases). Trimming removed 5 bases from V and 10 bases from J, with 27 bases in between. Germline-derived CDR1 and CDR2 are SGHVS and FQNEAQ. The CDR3 extends over 16 amino acids. The CDR3, as DNA: TGTGCCAGCAGCCGTCGGGGTGGAAACATTCAGTACTTCCAGTACGTC. It codes for CASSRRGGNIQYFQYV.

A note on this clonotype: The junction and the germline gene differ at one end; a read error may be behind it. The V gene is TRBV7-8, the J gene TRBJ2-4; D is perhaps TRBD2 (5 bases). Germline V gene lookup returns CDR1 SGHVS and CDR2 FQNEAQ. The CDR3 totals 12 residues. The CDR3 DNA reads TGTGCCAGCAGCGTAGCTGGGAGTCCCCAGTACTTC. Amino acid sequence: CASSVAGSPQYF.

The gene calls are TRBV9 and TRBJ1-6; 9 nucleotides align to TRBD1. The CDR3 is 15 amino acids. Trimming cost V 2 bases and J 9 bases; bases outside gene matches: 6. Germline-derived CDR1 and CDR2 are SGDLS and YYNGEE. The CDR3 protein is CASSVEGTGSSPLHF. For the CDR3, the DNA is TGTGCCAGCAGCGTCGAGGGGACAGGGTCTTCACCCCTCCACTTT.

The V gene is TRBV9, the J gene TRBJ1-4; D remains unclear. The CDR3 has 15 residues. Germline V gene data show CDR1 as SGDLS and CDR2 as YYNGEE. Trimming took off 2 bases at V and 13 bases at J, with 21 bases between the two ends. The CDR3 DNA follows: TGTGCCAGCAGCGTCGACGGCGCCTCCTATAATTCACTGTTTTTT. Translating gives CASSVDGASYNSLFF.